These 2 T cell receptor beta chains were sequenced from one sample in a study of cytomegalovirus exposure and HLA in healthy donors. The PCR made use of 60 Vbeta and 13 Jbeta primers. The assay was immunoSEQ multiplex PCR, and TCRdb's table has in-frame clones only and misses some. The table records 100,000 to 150,000 clones, about 80% of them present only once. Material: PBMCs. These receptors originate from a male donor in good health and CMV-seronegative.

This rearrangement joins TRBV5-1 to TRBJ2-7; TRBD1 matches at 11 bases. CDR3 size: 14 residues. V lost 5 bases and J lost 5; bases outside the gene matches: 6. CDR1 is SGHRS and CDR2 is YFSETQ in the germline V gene. CDR3 in amino acids: CASRTGQGVHEQYF. The CDR3 DNA sequence: TGCGCCAGCAGGACGGGACAGGGGGTCCACGAGCAGTACTTC.

The chain links TRBV6-1 to TRBJ1-1; D ambiguous. Germline-derived CDR1 and CDR2 are MNHNS and SASEGT. CDR3 length equals 13 residues. Trimming pared 8 bases from V and 3 bases from J, leaving 13 bases between. The CDR3 DNA reads TGTGCCAGCGCATTAGGTCGGGACACTGAAGCTTTCTTT. Translating gives CASALGRDTEAFF.